The clone carrying this T cell receptor (beta chain) was counted many times. Antigen specificity is unknown. This specimen comes from a study of human T cells and chemical hapten exposure. MiXCR, run by TCRdb on the RACE reads, gives a single entry per CDR3 protein. The table has tens of thousands of distinct CDR3 sequences, 7.4% seen once. Study-wide results and caveats: No alteration of TCRs above 1 in 1000 frequency was seen with DPC sensitization.

Time point in this sample: healthy volunteer bleed at 2 weeks. Total RNA came from unfractionated whole blood. V was cut by 8 bases and J by 4 bases, with 6 bases left in between. The length of the CDR3 is 11 residues. From germline, CDR1 is MNHNS and CDR2 SASEGT. This TCR derives from a human donor in good health. Some clones in this sample may be carry-over from other donors' samples. The chain uses TRBV6-1 and TRBJ2-1; tentatively, D is TRBD2 (6 bases). Source material: whole blood. CDR3 loop: CASGGYNEQFF. As DNA, the CDR3 is TGTGCCAGCGGAGGGTACAATGAGCAGTTCTTC.